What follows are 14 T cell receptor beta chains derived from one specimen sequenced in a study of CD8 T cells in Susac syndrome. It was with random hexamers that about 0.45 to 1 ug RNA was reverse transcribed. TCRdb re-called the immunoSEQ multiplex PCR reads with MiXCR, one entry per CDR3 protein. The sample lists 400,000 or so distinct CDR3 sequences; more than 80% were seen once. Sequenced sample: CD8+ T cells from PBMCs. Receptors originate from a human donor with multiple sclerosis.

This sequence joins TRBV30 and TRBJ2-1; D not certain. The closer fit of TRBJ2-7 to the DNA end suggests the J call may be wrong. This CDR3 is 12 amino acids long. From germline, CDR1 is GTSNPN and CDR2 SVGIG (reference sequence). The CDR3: CAWGIGLGEQYF. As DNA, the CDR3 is TGTGCCTGGGGTATTGGGTTGGGCGAGCAGTACTTC.

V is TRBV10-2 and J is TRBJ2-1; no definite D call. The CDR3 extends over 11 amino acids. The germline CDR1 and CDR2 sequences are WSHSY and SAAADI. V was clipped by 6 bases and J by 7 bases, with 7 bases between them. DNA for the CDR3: TGCGCCAGCAGGTCGGGTAATGAGCAGTTCTTC. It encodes CASRSGNEQFF.

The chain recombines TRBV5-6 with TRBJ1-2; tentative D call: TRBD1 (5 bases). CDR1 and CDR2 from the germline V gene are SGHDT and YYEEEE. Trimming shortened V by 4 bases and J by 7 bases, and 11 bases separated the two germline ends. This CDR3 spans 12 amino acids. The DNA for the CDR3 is TGTGCCAGCAGCACCAGAAGGGGTGGCTACACCTTC. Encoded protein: CASSTRRGGYTF.

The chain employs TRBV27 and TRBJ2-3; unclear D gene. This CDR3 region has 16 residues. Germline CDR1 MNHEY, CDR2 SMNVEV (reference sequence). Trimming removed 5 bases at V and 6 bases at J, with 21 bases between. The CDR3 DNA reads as TGTGCCAGCAGTCAACTACGGATCCCTGGTCTGGATACGCAGTATTTT. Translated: CASSQLRIPGLDTQYF.

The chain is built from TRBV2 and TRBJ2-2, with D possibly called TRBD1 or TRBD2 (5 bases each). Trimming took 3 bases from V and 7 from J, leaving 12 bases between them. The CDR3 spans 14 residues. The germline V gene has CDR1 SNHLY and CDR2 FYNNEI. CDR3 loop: CASSDGASRGELFF. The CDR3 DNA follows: TGTGCCAGCAGTGATGGGGCTAGCCGCGGGGAGCTGTTTTTT.

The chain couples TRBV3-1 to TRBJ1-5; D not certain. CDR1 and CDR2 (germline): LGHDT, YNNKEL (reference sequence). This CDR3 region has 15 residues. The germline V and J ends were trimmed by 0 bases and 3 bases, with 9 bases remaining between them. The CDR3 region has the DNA TGTGCCAGCAGCCAAGATTCCGGACTCAATCAGCCCCAGCATTTT. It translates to CASSQDSGLNQPQHF.

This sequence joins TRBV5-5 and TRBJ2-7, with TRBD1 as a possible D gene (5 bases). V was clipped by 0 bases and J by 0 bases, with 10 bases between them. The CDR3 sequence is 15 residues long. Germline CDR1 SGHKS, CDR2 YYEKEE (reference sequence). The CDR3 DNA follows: TGTGCCAGCAGCTTGGCCCAGGGCTACTCCTACGAGCAGTACTTC. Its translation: CASSLAQGYSYEQYF.

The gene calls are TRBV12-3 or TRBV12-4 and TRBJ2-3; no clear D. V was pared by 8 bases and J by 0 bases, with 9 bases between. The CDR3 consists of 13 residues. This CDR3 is CASFSPSTDTQYF. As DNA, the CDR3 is TGTGCCAGCTTTTCTCCTAGCACAGATACGCAGTATTTT.

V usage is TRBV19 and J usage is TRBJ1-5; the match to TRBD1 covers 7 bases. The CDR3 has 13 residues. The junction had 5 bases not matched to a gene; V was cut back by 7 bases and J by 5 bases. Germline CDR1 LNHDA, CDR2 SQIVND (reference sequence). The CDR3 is CASTPGGDQPQHF. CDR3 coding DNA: TGTGCCAGTACCCCAGGGGGGGATCAGCCCCAGCATTTT.

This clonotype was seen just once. For the CDR3, the DNA is TGCAGCGTTGAGACAGGGGAGTACAATCAGCCCCAGCATTTT. Translating gives CSVETGEYNQPQHF. The chain couples TRBV29-1 to TRBJ1-5; 8 bases agree with TRBD1. The CDR3 consists of 14 residues. Germline trimming cut 3 bases from V and 3 bases from J; bases unmatched to any gene: 4. CDR1 and CDR2 (germline): SQVTM, ANQGSEA.

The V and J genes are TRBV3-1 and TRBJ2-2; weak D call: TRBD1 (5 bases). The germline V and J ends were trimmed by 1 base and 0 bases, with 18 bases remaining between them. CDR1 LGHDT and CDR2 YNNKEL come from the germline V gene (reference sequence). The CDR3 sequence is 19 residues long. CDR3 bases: TGTGCCAGCAGCCAAGTTTTATATTCGGACACGTCGAACACCGGGGAGCTGTTTTTT. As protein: CASSQVLYSDTSNTGELFF.

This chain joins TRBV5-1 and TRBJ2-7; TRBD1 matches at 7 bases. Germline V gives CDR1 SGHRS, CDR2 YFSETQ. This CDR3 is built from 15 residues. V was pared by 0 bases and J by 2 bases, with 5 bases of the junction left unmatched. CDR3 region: CASSLGTGETYEQYF. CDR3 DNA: TGCGCCAGCAGCTTGGGTACAGGGGAGACCTACGAGCAGTACTTC.

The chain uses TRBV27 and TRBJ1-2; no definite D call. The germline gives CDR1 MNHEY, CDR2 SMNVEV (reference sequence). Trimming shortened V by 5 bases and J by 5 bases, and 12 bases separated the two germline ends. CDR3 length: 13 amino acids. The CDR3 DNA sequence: TGTGCCAGCAGTCCCGGGATCTTATATGGCTACACCTTC. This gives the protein CASSPGILYGYTF.

The CDR3 DNA is TGTGCCAGCGTCCCCCCCCAAACTCGCCCCTCCAATGAGCAGTTCTTC. As protein: CASVPPQTRPSNEQFF. The chain has TRBV6-1 and TRBJ2-1; D is unresolved. Deletions cut 8 bases from V and 6 bases from J, with 23 bases between. The CDR3 covers 16 residues. Looked up from germline, CDR1 is MNHNS and CDR2 is SASEGT.